Included here is one T cell receptor beta chain sequence, with context. No antigen is known for it. Construction of the TCR beta libraries employed iRepertoire HTBI primers in conjunction with Arm-PCR of CDR3 regions. TCRdb itself ran the multiplex PCR reads through MiXCR, one entry per CDR3 protein. The sample consists of 450,000 to 700,000 distinct CDR3 sequences, roughly 14% of them appearing once. The time point denotes: newly diagnosed GD, antithyroid drugs for less than 3 months. The TCR library used RNA extracted from PBMCs. The EDTA tubes were filled with around 8.1 milliliters of drawn peripheral blood. This CDR3 is 16 amino acids long. J gave up 0 bases and V 2 bases, and 5 bases lay outside the gene matches. Per germline, CDR1 LGHNA and CDR2 YNFKEQ. The source of the sample is a study of regulatory T cells in long-lasting Graves disease. Study as a whole: Graves' cases, newly diagnosed, had used antithyroid drugs under 3 months. Study-wide points: In persistent patients, shared public clonotypes (about 2,800) outnumbered those in new patients (about 1,000).

These data are also associated with another study on T cells in Graves' hyperthyroidism and ophthalmopathy.

The sequence derives from a man younger than 40 with Graves disease. The rearrangement uses TRBV4-2 and TRBJ2-3; TRBD2 matches at 7 bases. The input for sequencing was peripheral blood mononuclear cells (PBMCs), taken at new diagnosis, from a patient treated with antithyroid drugs. The CDR3 spells CASSQRGTTSTDTQYF. Written as DNA, the CDR3 is TGTGCCAGCAGCCAACGAGGGACTACGAGCACAGATACGCAGTATTTT.